The source of this TCR beta chain is a study of T cell responses to AZD1222 COVID-19 vaccine. TCRdb keeps only in-frame clones here, not all; method: immunoSEQ multiplex PCR. The sample has some 120,000 clones; around 92% are singletons. The receptor comes from an adult in good health. Here the sequenced sample was peripheral blood, taken on day 0 of AZD1222 vaccination.

CDR3 protein: CAISGEQGANTDTQYF. CDR3 DNA: TGTGCCATCAGTGGAGAACAGGGGGCTAACACAGATACGCAGTATTTT. The chain combines TRBV10-3 with TRBJ2-3; TRBD1 matches at 9 bases. The CDR3 length is 16 residues. The germline V gene encodes CDR1 ENHRY and CDR2 SYGVKD. J lost 2 bases, V lost 4 bases, and 7 bases had no gene match.